One and the same sample provided the 26 T cell receptor beta chains below, sequenced in a study of blood T cell repertoires in COVID-19. Data came from immunoSEQ multiplex PCR; TCRdb stores just in-frame clones and leaves some out. Of some 350,000 clones listed, around 83% are singletons. Material for sequencing was peripheral blood. The receptors shown here come from a man younger than 45 with active or convalescent COVID-19.

In this sample, this clone turned up once. J is TRBJ1-5 and V is TRBV5-6, with 8 bases fitting TRBD1. There are 14 residues in the CDR3. Losses at the gene ends were 0 bases for V and 6 bases for J; bases not matched to a gene: 2. Looked up from germline, CDR1 is SGHDT and CDR2 is YYEEEE. CDR3 sequence: CASSLDRGGQPQHF. The CDR3 DNA reads TGTGCCAGCAGCTTGGACAGGGGGGGTCAGCCCCAGCATTTT.

This clone has more than one count but fewer than ten. Sequence at one end of the junction differs from germline and may be a read error. The chain combines TRBV11-2 with TRBJ1-1; 7 nucleotides line up with TRBD1. Per germline, CDR1 SGHAT and CDR2 FQNNGV. There are 18 residues in the CDR3. This CDR3 is CASSRRQGHSVTNAEAFF. The CDR3 DNA follows: TGTGCCAGCAGCCGCCGACAGGGACATTCCGTTACGAACGCTGAAGCTTTCTTT. Full variable domain (remainder filled in from reference TRBV11-2 and TRBJ1-1): EAGVAQSPRYKIIEKRQSVAFWCNPISGHATLYWYQQILGQGPKLLIQFQNNGVVDDSQLPKDRFSAERLKGVDSTLKIQPAKLEDSAVYLCASSRRQGHSVTNAEAFFGQGTRLTVV.

This chain links TRBV7-9 with TRBJ2-7; possible D gene TRBD2, 6 bases. This CDR3 contains 14 residues. Germline lookup yields CDR1 SEHNR and CDR2 FQNEAQ (reference sequence). Trimming removed 5 bases from V and 0 bases from J, with 11 bases in between. CDR3 DNA: TGTGCCAGCAGCCCCGGGCGGGGCTCCTACGAGCAGTACTTC. It codes for CASSPGRGSYEQYF. The full variable domain, in which reference TRBV7-9 and TRBJ2-7 provide the parts outside the CDR3, is DTGVSQNPRHKITKRGQNVTFRCDPISEHNRLYWYRQTLGQGPEFLTYFQNEAQLEKSRLLSDRFSAERPKGSFSTLEIQRTEQGDSAMYLCASSPGRGSYEQYFGPGTRLTVT.

The gene calls are TRBV6-5 and TRBJ2-2, with 7 bases matching TRBD1. Per germline, CDR1 MNHEY and CDR2 SVGAGI. CDR3 length equals 14 residues. Unmatched junction bases numbered 8, after V lost 9 bases and J lost 4 bases. The DNA of the CDR3 is TGTGCCAGTGGACAGGAGCCAACCACCGGGGAGCTGTTTTTT. Protein: CASGQEPTTGELFF.

This chain joins TRBV7-6 and TRBJ1-4; 7 nucleotides match TRBD1. From germline, CDR1 is SGHVS and CDR2 FNYEAQ. The junction had 3 bases not matched to a gene; V was cut back by 5 bases and J by 0 bases. This CDR3 has 15 residues. In DNA, the CDR3 is TGTGCCAGCAGCCGGGACAGATCAACTAATGAAAAACTGTTTTTT. Its protein product is CASSRDRSTNEKLFF.

This clone was picked up a small number of times. This sequence joins TRBV3-1 (or the pseudogene TRBV3-2) and TRBJ2-1, with a possible D match to TRBD2 (6 bases). Trimming took off 1 base at V and 2 bases at J, with 9 bases between the two ends. The CDR3 runs to 15 residues. Germline CDR1 and CDR2: LGHDT and YNNKEL (reference sequence). The CDR3, as DNA: TGTGCCAGCAGCCAAGCAATAGCGGCCTACAATGAGCAGTTCTTC. Translation: CASSQAIAAYNEQFF.

The chain joins TRBV3-1 (or the pseudogene TRBV3-2) to TRBJ1-4; D unclear. This CDR3 contains 14 residues. The germline V gene encodes CDR1 LGHDT and CDR2 YNNKEL (reference sequence). V lost 1 base to trimming and J lost 4 bases, with 7 bases between them. This CDR3 is CASSQGEYNEKLFF. In DNA, the CDR3 is TGTGCCAGCAGCCAAGGGGAGTATAATGAAAAACTGTTTTTT.

The chain recombines TRBV19 with TRBJ1-5, with D unclear. This CDR3 is 13 amino acids long. Trimming removed 7 bases at V and 3 bases at J, with 10 bases between. From germline, CDR1 is LNHDA and CDR2 SQIVND (reference sequence). For the CDR3, the DNA is TGTGCCAGTAAGGCCCGGGACAATCAGCCCCAGCATTTT. As protein: CASKARDNQPQHF. Filled out from reference TRBV19 and TRBJ1-5, the complete variable domain reads DGGITQSPKYLFRKEGQNVTLSCEQNLNHDAMYWYRQDPGQGLRLIYYSQIVNDFQKGDIAEGYSVSREKKESFPLTVTSAQKNPTAFYLCASKARDNQPQHFGDGTRLSIL.

CDR3 region: CASSPTPHPRDTENYGYTF. Written as DNA, the CDR3 is TGTGCCAGCTCACCAACACCCCACCCCCGAGACACCGAGAACTATGGCTACACCTTC. This chain connects TRBV18 to TRBJ1-2; no clear D gene. CDR1 is KGHSH, CDR2 LQKENI, per germline. Trimming cost V 2 bases and J 2 bases, with 24 bases left between them. The CDR3 has 19 residues.

J is TRBJ1-2 and V is TRBV5-4, with D unresolved. V was clipped by 0 bases and J by 7 bases, with 10 bases between them. This CDR3 is 13 amino acids long. From germline, CDR1 is SGHNT and CDR2 YYREEE (reference sequence). The CDR3 is CASSLAPDIGYTF. DNA for the CDR3: TGTGCCAGCAGCTTGGCGCCAGATATTGGCTACACCTTC. Together with reference TRBV5-4 and TRBJ1-2, the CDR3 gives the full variable domain: ETGVTQSPTHLIKTRGQQVTLRCSSQSGHNTVSWYQQALGQGPQFIFQYYREEENGRGNFPPRFSGLQFPNYSSELNVNALELDDSALYLCASSLAPDIGYTFGSGTRLTVV.

This chain links TRBV2 with TRBJ1-2; 9 bases are a match to TRBD1. V was pared by 6 bases and J by 4 bases, with 9 bases of the junction left unmatched. The CDR3 runs 15 residues. The V gene's germline CDR1 is SNHLY and CDR2 FYNNEI. CDR3 sequence: CASRSGTGRAYGYTF. CDR3 DNA: TGTGCCAGCAGGTCCGGGACAGGGAGGGCCTATGGCTACACCTTC.

This clone was recorded many times. V and J are TRBV4-2 and TRBJ1-1; the D gene is possibly TRBD1 (5 bases). The CDR3 length is 15 residues. Trimming removed 0 bases at V and 5 bases at J, with 13 bases between. Germline V gene sequence: CDR1 LGHNA, CDR2 YNFKEQ. CDR3 in amino acids: CASSQESEGRTEAFF. CDR3 DNA sequence: TGTGCCAGCAGCCAAGAAAGTGAGGGGAGGACTGAAGCTTTCTTT.

This clone was counted only a few times. The chain combines TRBV7-3 with TRBJ1-4, with 7 positions matching TRBD1. Trimming cost V 3 bases and J 9 bases; bases outside gene matches: 10. The CDR3 contains 15 residues. Germline CDR1 reads SGHTA; CDR2 reads FQGTGA. The CDR3 spells CASSFFATGSQKLFF. CDR3 in DNA: TGTGCCAGCAGCTTCTTTGCGACAGGGAGTCAAAAACTGTTTTTT.

The V call is TRBV12-3 or TRBV12-4, the J call TRBJ1-3; no reliable D call. V was pared by 7 bases and J by 4 bases, with 11 bases between. This CDR3 is 13 amino acids long. In nucleotides, the CDR3 is TGTGCCAGCAAACCGGTTAGAGGAAACACCATATATTTT. It translates to CASKPVRGNTIYF.

The chain joins TRBV6-4 to TRBJ2-1, with TRBD2 identical over 7 bases. The V and J ends lost 0 bases and 7 bases, in that order; junction bases with no gene match: 6. The CDR3 extends over 15 amino acids. CDR1 and CDR2 (germline): MRHNA, SNTAGT. Here the CDR3 DNA reads TGTGCCAGCAGTGACTCGGGTAGCGGGTCTAATGAGCAGTTCTTC. Protein: CASSDSGSGSNEQFF.

The rearrangement links TRBV30 to TRBJ2-3, with 8 bases identical to TRBD2. CDR1 and CDR2 (germline): GTSNPN, SVGIG (reference sequence). V was pared by 5 bases and J by 2 bases, with 6 bases of the junction left unmatched. The CDR3 contains 14 residues. The CDR3 loop is CAWRTSGNTDTQYF. CDR3 sequence (DNA): TGTGCCTGGCGAACTAGCGGCAACACAGATACGCAGTATTTT.

The V gene is TRBV28, the J gene TRBJ1-1; the D gene is possibly TRBD1 (6 bases). The V end lost 6 bases, the J end lost 3 bases, and 14 bases lay between the germline ends. This CDR3 region has 14 residues. Germline-derived CDR1 and CDR2 are MDHEN and SYDVKM. CDR3 amino acids: CASRTPGTHTEAFF. CDR3 coding DNA: TGTGCCAGCAGGACTCCCGGGACACACACTGAAGCTTTCTTT.

V and J are TRBV28 and TRBJ1-2; D gene uncertain. CDR1 MDHEN and CDR2 SYDVKM come from the germline V gene. This CDR3 has 11 amino acids. V was cut by 3 bases and J by 7 bases, with 6 bases left in between. This CDR3 reads CASSFKRGYTF. For the CDR3, the DNA is TGTGCCAGCAGTTTTAAGCGTGGCTACACCTTC.

The chain links TRBV2 to TRBJ2-2; 7 nucleotides line up with TRBD2. Germline values: CDR1 SNHLY, CDR2 FYNNEI. V trimming: 5 bases; J trimming: 4 bases; junction bases outside the gene matches: 10. The CDR3 spans 16 residues. The CDR3 spells CASSPHGGSGTGELFF. CDR3 DNA sequence: TGTGCCAGCAGTCCTCACGGGGGGTCTGGCACCGGGGAGCTGTTTTTT.

V is TRBV4-3 and J is TRBJ2-1; 11 nucleotides match TRBD1. CDR3 size: 16 residues. J gave up 7 bases and V 8 bases, and 13 bases lay outside the gene matches. The germline V gene encodes CDR1 LGHNA and CDR2 YSLEER. CDR3: CASGTYGQGARNEQFF. CDR3 nucleotide sequence: TGCGCCAGCGGGACATACGGACAGGGGGCGCGAAATGAGCAGTTCTTC.

The chain is built from TRBV2 and TRBJ2-1, with 13 bases matching TRBD2. This CDR3 is built from 16 residues. Germline-derived CDR1 and CDR2 are SNHLY and FYNNEI. The junction had 6 bases not matched to a gene; V was cut back by 6 bases and J by 4 bases. The CDR3 bases are TGTGCCAGCAGAGCAACTAGCGGGGGGGTATACAATGAGCAGTTCTTC. The encoded protein is CASRATSGGVYNEQFF.

Many counts were recorded for this clone. The chain couples TRBV6-5 to TRBJ1-1; D is uncertain. Germline lookup yields CDR1 MNHEY and CDR2 SVGAGI. The CDR3 extends over 10 amino acids. The V and J ends lost 11 bases and 7 bases respectively, with 11 bases between them. This CDR3 reads CAAGMGEAFF. The CDR3 DNA is TGTGCCGCCGGGATGGGTGAAGCTTTCTTT.

V usage is TRBV27 and J usage is TRBJ2-1; TRBD2 aligns across 11 bases. The CDR3 is made up of 15 amino acids. The germline V gene encodes CDR1 MNHEY and CDR2 SMNVEV (reference sequence). V lost 6 bases and J lost 8; bases outside the gene matches: 9. CDR3 residues: CASRGLSGGADEQFF. The CDR3 DNA reads TGTGCCAGCAGGGGACTTAGCGGGGGGGCGGATGAGCAGTTCTTC.

The chain uses TRBV5-4 and TRBJ1-1; D remains ambiguous. This CDR3 spans 14 amino acids. The germline gives CDR1 SGHNT, CDR2 YYREEE (reference sequence). Trimming cost V 0 bases and J 0 bases, with 6 bases left between them. CDR3 nucleotide sequence: TGTGCCAGCAGCTTGGGACGGGTGAACACTGAAGCTTTCTTT. Residues: CASSLGRVNTEAFF.

The CDR3 DNA reads as TGTGCCAGCTCACCCGACAGGGAGGACAATGAGCAGTTCTTC. Its protein is CASSPDREDNEQFF. The rearrangement uses TRBV18 and TRBJ2-1; the D gene is possibly TRBD1 (7 bases). The CDR3 consists of 14 residues. Deletions cut 3 bases from V and 5 bases from J, with 11 bases between. Germline assignment: CDR1 KGHSH and CDR2 LQKENI.

V is TRBV27 and J is TRBJ1-2; 8 positions agree with TRBD1. The CDR3 contains 15 residues. Unmatched junction bases numbered 6, after V lost 4 bases and J lost 2 bases. Germline V gene data show CDR1 as MNHEY and CDR2 as SMNVEV (reference sequence). The CDR3 nucleotides are TGTGCCAGCAGTTATGCCGGGACAGGCAACTATGGCTACACCTTC. This encodes CASSYAGTGNYGYTF.